Listed here are 31 T cell receptor beta chains from one sample, sequenced in a study of graft-versus-host responses after intestinal transplantation. Which antigens these TCRs recognize remains unknown. Measured with immunoSEQ multiplex PCR; TCRdb has only the in-frame clones, and not every one. The sample holds 39,000 or so clones; roughly 92% are singletons and the top ten take 21%. The sequencing here drew on unstimulated CD8+ T cells sorted from spleen or lymph node cells, taken before transplant. These receptors were taken from a human donor who was the organ donor for an intestinal transplant.

The chain has TRBV5-1 and TRBJ1-3, with D hard to call. The tail of the sequence fits TRBJ2-2 better, so the J call may be wrong. CDR1 and CDR2 (germline): SGHRS, YFSETQ. The CDR3 runs 16 residues. CDR3 nucleotide sequence: TGCGCCAGCAGCTTGGGGATTGTAGACGTGACCGGGGAGCTGTTTTTT. This codes for CASSLGIVDVTGELFF.

The chain employs TRBV4-3 and TRBJ2-7; unclear D gene. Trimming removed 0 bases from V and 4 bases from J, with 10 bases in between. CDR3 length: 14 residues. From germline, CDR1 is LGHNA and CDR2 YSLEER. The DNA of the CDR3 is TGCGCCAGCAGCCAAGAACCGGTTGTTTACGAGCAGTACTTC. Amino acids: CASSQEPVVYEQYF.

The chain links TRBV21-1 to TRBJ2-5; the D segment call TRBD1 is taken from the table without a DNA check. TRBV21-1 is shown as a pseudogene. The CDR3 is 14 residues long. The CDR3 here is CASSKAQGKETQYF. The CDR3 bases are TGTGCCAGCAGCAAAGCCCAGGGAAAAGAGACCCAGTACTTC.

The genes are TRBV11-1 and TRBJ2-1; 7 positions agree with TRBD1. V trimming: 1 base; J trimming: 2 bases; junction bases outside the gene matches: 2. The germline V gene has CDR1 SGHAT and CDR2 FQDESV (reference sequence). The CDR3 extends over 15 amino acids. The CDR3 region is CASSLGTGPYNEQFF. DNA of the CDR3: TGTGCCAGCAGCTTAGGGACAGGACCCTACAATGAGCAGTTCTTC.

V usage is TRBV11-2 and J usage is TRBJ2-7; TRBD2 aligns across 9 bases. CDR1 is SGHAT and CDR2 is FQNNGV in the germline V gene. The ends lost 2 bases at V and 4 bases at J; junction bases unmatched: 3. This CDR3 has 14 amino acids. The CDR3 DNA sequence: TGTGCCAGCAGCTTATACCTAGCGGGGTACGAGCAGTACTTC. Translation: CASSLYLAGYEQYF.

This chain's CDR3 is CASSLSCSYEQYF. CDR3 bases: TGTGCCAGCAGCCTATCCTGCTCCTACGAGCAGTACTTC. This sequence joins TRBV21-1 and TRBJ2-7; the listed D gene, TRBD2, was not tested against the DNA. TRBV21-1 is classified as a pseudogene. The CDR3 sequence is 13 residues long.

This sequence joins TRBV29-1 and TRBJ2-3; 11 bases map to TRBD1. Trimming took 1 base from V and 6 from J; bases not matched to a gene: 6. The germline gives CDR1 SQVTM, CDR2 ANQGSEA. The CDR3 consists of 15 residues. The CDR3 nucleotides read TGCAGCGTTGAAGGGACAGGGGGCCTGAGGGATACGCAGTATTTT. Its protein product is CSVEGTGGLRDTQYF.

J is TRBJ2-4 and V is TRBV4-1; D gene unclear. Germline CDR1 is MGHRA and CDR2 is YSYEKL. The CDR3 consists of 15 residues. Trimming removed 1 base from V and 1 base from J, with 8 bases in between. CDR3 sequence reads: CASSQGSRAKNIQYF. CDR3 bases: TGCGCCAGCAGCCAAGGCTCACGGGCCAAAAACATTCAGTACTTC.

This clone has just one count. CDR3 sequence reads: CASSSVNTEAFF. The CDR3 DNA follows: TGTGCCAGCAGTTCGGTGAACACTGAAGCTTTCTTT. This sequence joins TRBV28 and TRBJ1-1; D gene ambiguous. Germline V gene data show CDR1 as MDHEN and CDR2 as SYDVKM. The CDR3 covers 12 residues. The V end was cut by 4 bases, the J end by 0 bases, with 3 bases between.

V usage is TRBV5-4 and J usage is TRBJ1-2; D possibly corresponds to TRBD1 (6 bases). The CDR3 length is 15 residues. Germline V gene data show CDR1 as SGHNT and CDR2 as YYREEE (reference sequence). Trimming left V 0 bases short and J 4 bases short, with 13 bases between. CDR3: CASSLVLPGVYGYTF. The CDR3 bases are TGTGCCAGCAGCTTGGTTCTTCCAGGGGTCTATGGCTACACCTTC. The complete variable domain, with remaining parts taken from reference TRBV5-4 and TRBJ1-2, reads ETGVTQSPTHLIKTRGQQVTLRCSSQSGHNTVSWYQQALGQGPQFIFQYYREEENGRGNFPPRFSGLQFPNYSSELNVNALELDDSALYLCASSLVLPGVYGYTFGSGTRLTVV.

The chain has TRBV10-3 and TRBJ2-7; 14 nucleotides agree with TRBD2. The germline V gene has CDR1 ENHRY and CDR2 SYGVKD. This CDR3 contains 14 residues. Germline trimming cut 6 bases from V and 5 bases from J; bases unmatched to any gene: 3. The CDR3, as DNA: TGTGCCATCAGGGGGACTAGCGGGAGAGACGAGCAGTACTTC. Translation gives CAIRGTSGRDEQYF.

The chain employs TRBV27 and TRBJ1-6, with D maybe TRBD1 (5 bases). CDR1 MNHEY and CDR2 SMNVEV come from the germline V gene (reference sequence). V was trimmed by 7 bases and J by 0 bases, leaving 16 bases between them. The CDR3 consists of 17 residues. CDR3 sequence reads: CASNKINGGSYNSPLHF. The CDR3 bases are TGTGCCAGCAACAAAATCAACGGGGGCTCCTATAATTCACCCCTCCACTTT.

The V and J genes are TRBV29-1 and TRBJ2-5; D gene unclear. CDR3 size: 14 residues. V lost 4 bases, J lost 0 bases, and 12 bases lay in between. Germline assignment: CDR1 SQVTM and CDR2 ANQGSEA. The CDR3 reads CSVAHTSYQETQYF. The CDR3 coding sequence is TGCAGCGTTGCGCACACATCTTACCAAGAGACCCAGTACTTC.

This CDR3 reads CASGDTRNTEAFF. CDR3 nucleotides: TGTGCCAGCGGGGACACCCGGAACACTGAAGCTTTCTTT. V gene TRBV6-6 combines with J gene TRBJ1-1; D may be TRBD1 (6 bases). CDR3 length equals 13 residues. The germline V gene has CDR1 MNHNY and CDR2 SVGAGI (reference sequence). Trimming pared 8 bases from V and 1 base from J, leaving 11 bases between.

This chain links TRBV7-6 with TRBJ2-3; perhaps D is TRBD1 or TRBD2 (5 bases each). Germline V gives CDR1 SGHVS, CDR2 FNYEAQ. This CDR3 region has 15 residues. V lost 1 base and J 6 bases, leaving 14 bases between the germline ends. Here the CDR3 DNA reads TGTGCCAGCAGCTTAGTAGAGGGGCGCGCGGATACGCAGTATTTT. It is translated as CASSLVEGRADTQYF. Drawing the rest from reference TRBV7-6 and TRBJ2-3, the complete variable domain is GAGVSQSPRYKVTKRGQDVALRCDPISGHVSLYWYRQALGQGPEFLTYFNYEAQQDKSGLPNDRFSAERPEGSISTLTIQRTEQRDSAMYRCASSLVEGRADTQYFGPGTRLTVL.

The genes are TRBV28 and TRBJ2-3; 11 nucleotides agree with TRBD2. The V gene end was trimmed by 2 bases and the J gene end by 5 bases; junction bases not matched to a gene: 3. The CDR3 extends over 15 amino acids. Germline values: CDR1 MDHEN, CDR2 SYDVKM. The CDR3 here is CASSLRGLAGDTQYF. CDR3 in DNA: TGTGCCAGCAGTTTAAGAGGACTAGCGGGAGATACGCAGTATTTT. The variable domain in full, with the rest retrieved from reference TRBV28 and TRBJ2-3, is DVKVTQSSRYLVKRTGEKVFLECVQDMDHENMFWYRQDPGLGLRLIYFSYDVKMKEKGDIPEGYSVSREKKERFSLILESASTNQTSMYLCASSLRGLAGDTQYFGPGTRLTVL.

CDR3 amino acids: CASSFPGNEQYF. The CDR3 DNA reads TGTGCCAGCAGCTTCCCCGGCAACGAGCAGTACTTC. The chain links TRBV7-9 to TRBJ2-7; D unclear. This CDR3 has 12 residues. V lost 3 bases and J lost 5, with 8 bases in between. The germline V gene encodes CDR1 SEHNR and CDR2 FQNEAQ (reference sequence).

Points on this clone: Other nucleotide sequences from this sample produce the same CDR3. V usage is TRBV4-1 and J usage is TRBJ1-4, with 10 nucleotides matching TRBD1. The CDR3 contains 14 residues. Germline assignment: CDR1 MGHRA and CDR2 YSYEKL. With 3 bases clipped from V and 7 bases from J, the junction kept 2 bases outside the gene matches. The CDR3 DNA follows: TGCGCCAGCAGCCAGGGACAGGGGCTTGAAAAACTGTTTTTT. Protein product: CASSQGQGLEKLFF.

The chain joins TRBV13 to TRBJ2-1; D is unclear. Looked up from germline, CDR1 is PRHDT and CDR2 is FYEKMQ (reference sequence). The V end was cut by 1 base, the J end by 0 bases, with 7 bases between. The CDR3 has 15 residues. The CDR3 sequence is CASSLELYSYNEQFF. CDR3 bases: TGTGCCAGCAGCTTAGAACTATACTCCTACAATGAGCAGTTCTTC.

The CDR3 DNA reads as TGTGCCAGCAGTTTAGTTCAGGGTCCTGAAGCTTTCTTT. This codes for CASSLVQGPEAFF. This sequence joins TRBV5-6 and TRBJ1-1, with D possibly being TRBD1 (5 bases). V was pared by 5 bases and J by 6 bases, with 14 bases between. This CDR3 has 13 amino acids. Germline V gives CDR1 SGHDT, CDR2 YYEEEE.

In its sample, this clone was seen once. The chain links TRBV2 to TRBJ1-1; possible D gene TRBD1, 5 bases. The CDR3 is made up of 10 amino acids. Germline CDR1 reads SNHLY; CDR2 reads FYNNEI. V was clipped by 10 bases and J by 7 bases, with 10 bases between them. The CDR3 reads CATSGVEAFF. The CDR3 DNA is TGTGCCACCTCGGGGGTTGAAGCTTTCTTT.

The chain joins TRBV4-2 to TRBJ2-3; TRBD2 matches at 10 bases. With V trimmed by 0 bases and J by 7 bases, 10 bases remained unmatched. CDR3 length: 17 residues. Germline lookup yields CDR1 LGHNA and CDR2 YNFKEQ. The DNA for the CDR3 is TGTGCCAGCAGCCAAGAAGGAGCGGGAGGGCCCTCGAATACGCAGTATTTT. The encoded protein is CASSQEGAGGPSNTQYF.

The CDR3 DNA sequence: TGCAGTGGGCTAGTCGCCGGGGAGCTGTTTTTT. Amino acids: CSGLVAGELFF. The chain couples TRBV20-1 to TRBJ2-2, with D unresolved. Trimming took off 7 bases at V and 6 bases at J, with 9 bases between the two ends. CDR3 length: 11 residues. Germline CDR1 reads DFQATT; CDR2 reads SNEGSKA (reference sequence).

The chain links TRBV7-6 to TRBJ1-2, with D perhaps TRBD1 (5 bases). CDR1 is SGHVS, CDR2 FNYEAQ, per germline. The CDR3 is made up of 13 amino acids. V was cut by 5 bases and J by 4 bases, with 11 bases left in between. Written as DNA, the CDR3 is TGTGCCAGCAGCCCGGGACCGATCTATGGCTACACCTTC. This gives the protein CASSPGPIYGYTF.

J is TRBJ1-6 and V is TRBV28; possible D gene TRBD1, 6 bases. CDR3 length equals 17 residues. Germline CDR1 reads MDHEN; CDR2 reads SYDVKM. Trimming took 3 bases from V and 7 from J, leaving 19 bases between them. Here the CDR3 reads CASSFAAGQGPNSPLHF. CDR3 nucleotide sequence: TGTGCCAGCAGTTTTGCGGCAGGGCAGGGGCCGAATTCACCCCTCCACTTT.

This clone is a singleton in its sample. The chain combines TRBV27 with TRBJ2-5, with 7 nucleotides matching TRBD2. The germline V gene encodes CDR1 MNHEY and CDR2 SMNVEV (reference sequence). With V trimmed by 8 bases and J by 4 bases, 16 bases remained unmatched. The CDR3 totals 16 residues. CDR3 sequence: CASAASGIYRGETQYF. The CDR3 region has the DNA TGTGCCAGCGCGGCTAGCGGTATTTATAGGGGAGAGACCCAGTACTTC.

The genes are TRBV9 and TRBJ2-5; the D gene could be TRBD1 or TRBD2 (6 bases each). V was shortened by 3 bases and J by 2 bases, with 11 bases between the two germline ends. The germline CDR1 and CDR2 sequences are SGDLS and YYNGEE. The CDR3 runs to 14 residues. CDR3 residues: CASSGGTPQETQYF. CDR3 sequence (DNA): TGTGCCAGCAGCGGCGGGACACCTCAAGAGACCCAGTACTTC.

V usage is TRBV19 and J usage is TRBJ2-7, with TRBD1 as a possible D gene (5 bases). V lost 6 bases and J lost 0, with 12 bases in between. This CDR3 contains 14 residues. From germline, CDR1 is LNHDA and CDR2 SQIVND (reference sequence). CDR3 residues: CASSPTGSSYEQYF. The CDR3 DNA follows: TGTGCCAGTAGCCCCACAGGATCCTCCTACGAGCAGTACTTC.

The rearrangement uses TRBV4-2 and TRBJ2-1, with 10 nucleotides matching TRBD2. Germline values: CDR1 LGHNA, CDR2 YNFKEQ. J gave up 3 bases and V 2 bases, and 7 bases lay outside the gene matches. The CDR3 is 17 residues long. The CDR3 sequence is CASSQHRIAGGYNEQFF. The CDR3 bases are TGTGCCAGCAGCCAACACCGGATAGCGGGAGGCTACAATGAGCAGTTCTTC.

The chain combines TRBV4-3 with TRBJ2-5; TRBD1 is a possible D gene (6 bases). From germline, CDR1 is LGHNA and CDR2 YSLEER. Trimming stripped 0 bases from V and 4 bases from J, with 9 bases between. This CDR3 is 14 amino acids long. CDR3 region: CASSQEEQGETQYF. Written as DNA, the CDR3 is TGCGCCAGCAGCCAAGAAGAACAGGGAGAGACCCAGTACTTC.

CDR3 protein: CASSPTIAGTSYNEQFF. CDR3 nucleotides: TGTGCCAGCAGCCCTACCATAGCGGGAACCTCCTACAATGAGCAGTTCTTC. The V call is TRBV4-2, the J call TRBJ2-1; 8 positions match TRBD2. The junction had 8 bases not matched to a gene; V was cut back by 4 bases and J by 0 bases. Per the germline V gene, CDR1 is LGHNA and CDR2 is YNFKEQ. This CDR3 region has 17 residues.